A selection of T cell receptor beta chains follows, all from one sample in a study of T-cell reconstitution after alpha-beta-depleted transplantation in children. TCRdb ran MiXCR on the PCR reads and lists one entry per CDR3 protein. The sample contains a few hundred thousand distinct CDR3 sequences, 11% of which appear only once. The sequencing here drew on peripheral blood, taken 180 days after TCRalphabeta/CD19-depleted stem cell transplant. The receptors were gathered from a male patient aged 2 to 9 who had a stem cell transplant for chronic granulomatous disease, so the T cells may come from the graft donor. The CDR3 runs from the conserved cysteine through the conserved F or W. D genes are given only for firm matches. The size of a clone is reported for some rows only, either as once, few or many, or as a class for expanded clones.

>many|TRBJ2-1|17|TRBV29-1|TRBD2
CSVESMAGTSGGAGQFF
TGCAGCGTTGAATCAATGGCAGGGACTAGCGGGGGGGCTGGGCAGTTCTTC
>many|TRBJ2-5|15|TRBV7-3|TRBD2
CASSIGLAVQETQYF
TGTGCCAGCAGCATCGGACTAGCGGTCCAAGAGACCCAGTACTTC
>many|TRBJ2-7|15|TRBV29-1|TRBD1
CSAAPGTGNLHEQYF
TGCAGCGCTGCCCCCGGGACAGGGAATCTCCACGAGCAGTACTTC
>many|TRBJ1-6|16|TRBV12-3/TRBV12-4|NA
CASSLRQGWNNSPLHF
TGTGCCAGCAGTTTGCGCCAGGGCTGGAATAATTCACCCCTCCACTTT
>many|TRBJ2-3|14|TRBV6-2/TRBV6-3|NA
CASSPTSGSDTQYF
TGTGCCAGCAGTCCAACCTCCGGTTCAGATACGCAGTATTTT
>many|TRBJ2-7|16|TRBV9|TRBD1
CASSLRWDRASYEQYF
TGTGCCAGCAGCTTGAGATGGGACAGGGCCTCCTACGAGCAGTACTTC
>NA|TRBJ1-1|15|TRBV10-3|NA
CAIRSLSPWDTEAFF
TGTGCCATCAGATCCCTGAGTCCGTGGGACACTGAAGCTTTCTTT
>many|TRBJ2-5|16|TRBV7-7|NA
CASSLGPQGSSETQYF
TGTGCTAGCAGCTTAGGACCACAGGGTTCATCCGAGACCCAGTACTTC
>many|TRBJ2-7|14|TRBV5-1|NA
CASSLAVGLGEQYF
TGCGCCAGCAGCTTGGCCGTCGGATTGGGAGAGCAGTACTTC
>many|TRBJ2-6|16|TRBV6-2/TRBV6-3|NA
CASSTRFFSGANVLTF
TGTGCCAGCAGCACCCGCTTCTTCTCTGGGGCCAACGTCCTGACTTTC
>many|TRBJ2-2|16|TRBV5-1|TRBD1
CASRGQGALNTGELFF
TGCGCCAGCAGGGGACAGGGGGCTTTGAACACCGGGGAGCTGTTTTTT
>NA|TRBJ2-1|18|TRBV4-2|NA
CAMSPGANPLLSYNEQFF
TGTGCCATGAGCCCCGGGGCAAATCCGTTACTCTCCTACAATGAGCAGTTCTTC
>many|TRBJ2-7|17|TRBV7-6|TRBD1
CASSLVAGQGLSYEQYF
TGTGCCAGCAGCTTAGTCGCGGGACAGGGGTTATCCTACGAGCAGTACTTC
>many|TRBJ1-5|14|TRBV7-2|NA
CASSLDGGGQPQHF
TGTGCCAGCAGCTTAGACGGAGGGGGACAGCCCCAGCATTTT
>many|TRBJ2-7|14|TRBV20-1|TRBD1
CSAGRDRGYYEQYF
TGCAGTGCTGGTCGGGACAGGGGATACTACGAGCAGTACTTC
>many|TRBJ1-4|15|TRBV12-3/TRBV12-4|NA
CASSLGGGPSEKLFF
TGTGCCAGCAGTTTAGGTGGGGGGCCGAGTGAAAAACTGTTTTTT
>NA|TRBJ1-1|14|TRBV7-2|NA
CASSLDRGGTEAFF
TGTGCCAGCAGCTTAGATCGCGGAGGCACTGAAGCTTTCTTT
>many|TRBJ2-3|15|TRBV29-1|TRBD2
CSVLTAGPSGDTQYF
TGCAGCGTTTTGACAGCCGGGCCTAGCGGGGATACGCAGTATTTT
>many|TRBJ2-3|20|TRBV18|TRBD2
CASSSLPTSGRKTGTDTQYF
TGTGCCAGCTCTTCATTACCGACTAGCGGGAGAAAAACGGGCACAGATACGCAGTATTTT
>few|TRBJ1-1|17|TRBV19|NA
CASSIPTSRFMNTEAFF
TGTGCCAGTAGTATCCCGACAAGTCGGTTCATGAACACTGAAGCTTTCTTT
>many|TRBJ2-7|14|TRBV16|NA
CASSRQRLDYEQYF
TGTGCCAGCAGCAGGCAGCGGCTCGACTACGAGCAGTACTTC
>NA|TRBJ2-2|13|TRBV12-3/TRBV12-4|NA
CASSTAVSGELFF
TGTGCCAGCAGTACGGCTGTTTCCGGGGAGCTGTTTTTT
>NA|TRBJ2-7|16|TRBV4-1|TRBD1
CASSQGPWTGVDEQYF
TGCGCCAGCAGCCAAGGACCTTGGACAGGCGTGGACGAGCAGTACTTC
>few|TRBJ1-6|16|TRBV30|TRBD1
CAWSRDRVNINSPLHF
TGTGCCTGGAGTCGTGACAGGGTGAATATTAATTCACCCCTCCACTTT
>many|TRBJ2-3|15|TRBV5-1|NA
CASSLQGSGTDTQYF
TGCGCCAGCAGCCTGCAGGGTAGCGGCACAGATACGCAGTATTTT
>many|TRBJ2-5|14|TRBV7-2|NA
CASSHRDAGETQYF
TGTGCCAGCAGCCACCGGGACGCCGGGGAGACCCAGTACTTC
>NA|TRBJ2-7|15|TRBV30|NA
CAWSRPGASSYEQYF
TGTGCCTGGAGTCGACCCGGGGCTAGCTCCTACGAGCAGTACTTC
>many|TRBJ2-1|17|TRBV27|NA
CASSLSASASSYNEQFF
TGTGCCAGCAGTTTATCGGCCAGCGCTAGCTCCTACAATGAGCAGTTCTTC